The clone carrying this T cell receptor (beta chain) was found once. The sample originates from a study of control samples from healthy donors and cancer patients. Between the trimmed V and J ends, which lost 2 bases and 2 bases, there was a span of 4 bases. The CDR3 runs to 12 residues. CDR1 is GTSNPN and CDR2 is SVGIG in the germline V gene (reference sequence). Only in-frame clones appear in the TCRdb table, and some are missing; sequencing was by immunoSEQ multiplex PCR. The sample yields 170,000 or so clones, 80% to 95% seen once. The rearrangement uses TRBV30 and TRBJ1-5; D unclear. The source material was blood. This clonotype was obtained from a man aged 18 to 30 in good health. As DNA, the CDR3 is TGTGCCTGGAGTTTGGGCAATCAGCCCCAGCATTTT. It translates to CAWSLGNQPQHF.